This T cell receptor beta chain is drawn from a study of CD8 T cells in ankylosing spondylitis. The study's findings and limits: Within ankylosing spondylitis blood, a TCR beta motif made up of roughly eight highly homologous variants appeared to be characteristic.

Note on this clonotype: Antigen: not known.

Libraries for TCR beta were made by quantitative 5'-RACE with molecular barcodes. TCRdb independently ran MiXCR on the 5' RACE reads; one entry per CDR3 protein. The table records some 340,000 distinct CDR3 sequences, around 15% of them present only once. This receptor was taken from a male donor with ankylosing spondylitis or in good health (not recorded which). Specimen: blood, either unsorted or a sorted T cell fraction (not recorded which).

The CDR3 loop reads CASSLGAARKAFF. CDR3 sequence (DNA): TGTGCCAGCAGTTTAGGGGCGGCCCGGAAAGCTTTCTTT. The chain is built from TRBV12-3 or TRBV12-4 and TRBJ1-1; D gene ambiguous. The CDR3 loop spans 13 amino acids. Trimming cost V 1 base and J 9 bases, with 12 bases left between them.